The clone carrying this T cell receptor beta chain was detected ten times or more. The data were taken from a study of read filtering for tumor transcriptome and immune sequencing. About the study: Patients were approximately 18 male and approximately 14 female, mean age roughly 70 years, range roughly 45 to 85. IR-seq gave about 3.5 to 10.27 million TCR reads per sample; RNA-seq gave roughly 75 to 1,400. After DNase treatment, RNA was made into whole-transcriptome libraries.

This CDR3 contains 15 residues. Trimming took 6 bases from V and 0 from J, leaving 15 bases between them. Germline values: CDR1 MNHEY, CDR2 SVGAGI. Every patient had bone marrow sampled while the disease was active. From 350 to 500 ng of RNA, a library with molecular barcoded alpha/delta and beta/gamma adaptors was made. TCRdb used MiXCR to reprocess the reads, holding one entry per CDR3 protein. The table lists fewer than 45,000 distinct CDR3 sequences, approximately 12% of them singletons. The clonotype was recovered from a donor at least 40 years old with multiple myeloma. The chain carries TRBV6-5 and TRBJ2-7; D possibly corresponds to TRBD2 (7 bases). The material sequenced was a population of CD138-negative cells sorted from bone marrow. The CDR3 bases are TGTGCCAGCAGCCTACAGGGAGGGGGCTCCTACGAGCAGTACTTC. Its protein is CASSLQGGGSYEQYF.